Listed here is a single T cell receptor beta chain. The data derive from a study of blood T cells in healthy people across ages. The ends were cut back, 5 bases at V and 11 bases at J, with 30 bases in the middle. The CDR3 runs to 17 residues. The germline V gene has CDR1 SEHNR and CDR2 FQNEAQ (reference sequence). Primed by a sample-barcoded 5' primer and a J-beta primer mix, a second PCR proceeded for 7 to 11 cycles. TCRdb used MiXCR to reprocess the 5' RACE reads, holding one entry per CDR3 protein. This sample has approximately 1.5 million distinct CDR3 sequences, with about 35% found just once. The rearrangement joins TRBV7-9 to TRBJ2-5, with D perhaps being TRBD1 or TRBD2 (5 bases each). Sample: blood. This receptor was obtained from a woman under 40 in good health. The DNA for the CDR3 is TGTGCCAGCAGCCAAGACCCCCGTGGACAAGATCAATCGGGGCAGTACTTC. This encodes CASSQDPRGQDQSGQYF.